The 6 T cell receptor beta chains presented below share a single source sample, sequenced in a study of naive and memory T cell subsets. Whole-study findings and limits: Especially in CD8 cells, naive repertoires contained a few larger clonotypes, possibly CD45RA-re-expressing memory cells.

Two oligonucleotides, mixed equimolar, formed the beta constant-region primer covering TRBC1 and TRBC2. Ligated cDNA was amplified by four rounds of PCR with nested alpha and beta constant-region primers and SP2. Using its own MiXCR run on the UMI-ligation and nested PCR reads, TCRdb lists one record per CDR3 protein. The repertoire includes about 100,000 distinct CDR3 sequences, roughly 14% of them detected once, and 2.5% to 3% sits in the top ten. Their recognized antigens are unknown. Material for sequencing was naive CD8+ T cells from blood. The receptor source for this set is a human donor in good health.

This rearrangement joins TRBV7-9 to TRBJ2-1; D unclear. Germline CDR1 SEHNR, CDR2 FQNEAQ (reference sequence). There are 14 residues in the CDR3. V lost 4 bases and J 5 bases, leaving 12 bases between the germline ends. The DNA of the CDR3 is TGTGCCAGCAGCTCAATGGCACTGAACAATGAGCAGTTCTTC. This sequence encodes CASSSMALNNEQFF.

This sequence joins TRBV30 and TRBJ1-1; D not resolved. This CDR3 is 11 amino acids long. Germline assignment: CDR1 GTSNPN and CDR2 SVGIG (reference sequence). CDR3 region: CAADGSGRAFF. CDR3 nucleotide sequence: TGTGCAGCGGACGGAAGCGGTCGGGCTTTCTTT.

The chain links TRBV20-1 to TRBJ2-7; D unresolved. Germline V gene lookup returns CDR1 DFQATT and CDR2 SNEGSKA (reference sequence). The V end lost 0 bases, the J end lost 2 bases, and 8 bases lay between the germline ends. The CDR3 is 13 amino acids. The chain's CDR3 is CSARERVAYEQYF. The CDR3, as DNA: TGCAGTGCTAGAGAGAGAGTTGCCTACGAGCAGTACTTC.

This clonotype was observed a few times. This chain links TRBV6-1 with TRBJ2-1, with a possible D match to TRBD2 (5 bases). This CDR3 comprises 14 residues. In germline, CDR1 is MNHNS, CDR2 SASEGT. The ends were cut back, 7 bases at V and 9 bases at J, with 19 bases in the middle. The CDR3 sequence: CASNKNPTGTEQFF. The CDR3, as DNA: TGTGCCAGCAACAAGAACCCTACGGGAACTGAGCAGTTCTTC.

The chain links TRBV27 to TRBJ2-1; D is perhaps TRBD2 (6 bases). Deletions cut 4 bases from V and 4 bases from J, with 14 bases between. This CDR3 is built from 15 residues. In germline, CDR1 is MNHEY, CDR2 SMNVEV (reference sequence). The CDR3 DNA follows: TGTGCCAGCAGTTCCGATCTAAGCGGGTACAATGAGCAGTTCTTC. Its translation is CASSSDLSGYNEQFF.

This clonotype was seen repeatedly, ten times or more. The CDR3 bases are TGCAGCGTCGTAACCACCGACTACTCTGGGGCCAACGTCCTGACTTTC. Residues: CSVVTTDYSGANVLTF. The V gene is TRBV29-1, the J gene TRBJ2-6; possibly TRBD2 for D (5 bases). Germline V gene data show CDR1 as SQVTM and CDR2 as ANQGSEA. V was pared by 6 bases and J by 0 bases, with 15 bases between. The CDR3 covers 16 residues.